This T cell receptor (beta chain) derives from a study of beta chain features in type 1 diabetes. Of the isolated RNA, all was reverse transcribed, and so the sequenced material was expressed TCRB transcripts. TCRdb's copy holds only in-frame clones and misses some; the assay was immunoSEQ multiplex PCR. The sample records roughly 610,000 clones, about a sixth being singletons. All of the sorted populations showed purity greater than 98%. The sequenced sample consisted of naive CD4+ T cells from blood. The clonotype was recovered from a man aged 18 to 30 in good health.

This CDR3 is CASSIPGTGNNEQFF. For the CDR3, the DNA is TGTGCCAGTAGTATTCCCGGGACAGGGAACAATGAGCAGTTCTTC. The genes are TRBV19 and TRBJ2-1, with 9 bases matching TRBD1. CDR3 size: 15 residues. Germline CDR1 is LNHDA and CDR2 is SQIVND (reference sequence). Trimming at V came to 3 bases and at J to 5 bases, leaving 5 bases not matched to a gene.